A selection of T cell receptor beta chains follows, all from one sample in a study of molecular identifiers for immune sequencing clone quantification. TCRdb itself ran the PCR reads through MiXCR, one entry per CDR3 protein. The sample carries about 70,000 distinct CDR3 sequences, approximately 18% recorded once. What was sequenced was naive CD8+ T cells from blood, with Jurkat cell RNA spiked in. The receptors originated from a human donor in good health. Some libraries in this study had Jurkat cell RNA spiked in. CDR3s leave out the opening cysteine and the closing phenylalanine or tryptophan.

v_gene,j_gene,CDR3aa
TRBV20-1,TRBJ2-7,SAVILSGPYEQY
TRBV5-6,TRBJ2-1,ASSLGAAGNEQF
TRBV7-6,TRBJ2-1,ASSPRTTRNEQS
TRBV20-1,TRBJ2-7,SARDREKGYEQY
TRBV28,TRBJ2-3,ASSLLYSGTSTDTQY
TRBV29-1,TRBJ1-3,SAWDTDDTIY
TRBV7-8,TRBJ2-7,ASSLGREVYEQY
TRBV7-8,TRBJ2-3,ASSWQGVSTDTQY
TRBV6-5,TRBJ2-5,ASSYLGQSQETQY
TRBV3-1,TRBJ1-1,ASSQAVNTEAF
TRBV7-8,TRBJ2-1,ASSIGLAGGTYNGQF
TRBV9,TRBJ1-1,ASSVYGTGVNTEAF
TRBV7-9,TRBJ1-2,ASSLDSGYT
TRBV19,TRBJ2-7,ASSIGTGDYEQY
TRBV13,TRBJ2-1,ASSQTDRGANEQF
TRBV6-5,TRBJ2-7,ASSYSRGEQY
TRBV9,TRBJ1-6,ASSVDRIHSYNSPLH
TRBV12-3/TRBV12-4,TRBJ1-5,ASSLGQGWQPQH
TRBV16,TRBJ2-1,ASSPPTGEQF
TRBV24-1,TRBJ2-1,ATSPRLAGFSEQF
TRBV27,TRBJ2-1,ASSIGTSGRFYNEQF
TRBV11-2,TRBJ2-5,ASSLDLQTGGVETQY